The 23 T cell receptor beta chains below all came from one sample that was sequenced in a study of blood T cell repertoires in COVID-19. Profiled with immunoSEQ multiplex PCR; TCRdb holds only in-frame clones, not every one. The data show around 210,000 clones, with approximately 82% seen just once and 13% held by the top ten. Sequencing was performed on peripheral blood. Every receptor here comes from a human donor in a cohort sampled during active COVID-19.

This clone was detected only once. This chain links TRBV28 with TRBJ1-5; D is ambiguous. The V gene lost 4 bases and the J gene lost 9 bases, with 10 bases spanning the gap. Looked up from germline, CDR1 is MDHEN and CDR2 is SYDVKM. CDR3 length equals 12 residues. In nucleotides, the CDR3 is TGTGCCAGCAGTTCCCCTTGGAGGCCCCAGCATTTT. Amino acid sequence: CASSSPWRPQHF.

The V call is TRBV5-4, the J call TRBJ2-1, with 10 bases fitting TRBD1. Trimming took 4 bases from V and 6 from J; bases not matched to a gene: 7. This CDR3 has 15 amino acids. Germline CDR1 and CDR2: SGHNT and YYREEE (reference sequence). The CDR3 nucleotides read TGTGCCAGCAGCGCACCGGGACAGGGGATCAATGAGCAGTTCTTC. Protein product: CASSAPGQGINEQFF.

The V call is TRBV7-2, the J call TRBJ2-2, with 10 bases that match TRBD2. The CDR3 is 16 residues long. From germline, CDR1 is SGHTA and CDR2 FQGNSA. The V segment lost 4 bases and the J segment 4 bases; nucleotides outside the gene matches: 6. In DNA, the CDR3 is TGTGCCAGCAGCTCCCCAGCGGGAGGGTTCACCGGGGAGCTGTTTTTT. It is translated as CASSSPAGGFTGELFF.

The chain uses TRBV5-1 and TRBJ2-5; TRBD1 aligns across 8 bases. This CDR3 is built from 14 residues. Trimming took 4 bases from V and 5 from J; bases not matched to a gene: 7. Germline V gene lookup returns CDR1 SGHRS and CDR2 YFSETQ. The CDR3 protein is CASSMTGVVETQYF. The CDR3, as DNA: TGCGCCAGCAGCATGACAGGGGTGGTTGAGACCCAGTACTTC. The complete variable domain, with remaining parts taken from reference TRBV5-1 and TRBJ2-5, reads KAGVTQTPRYLIKTRGQQVTLSCSPISGHRSVSWYQQTPGQGLQFLFEYFSETQRNKGNFPGRFSGRQFSNSRSEMNVSTLELGDSALYLCASSMTGVVETQYFGPGTRLLVL.

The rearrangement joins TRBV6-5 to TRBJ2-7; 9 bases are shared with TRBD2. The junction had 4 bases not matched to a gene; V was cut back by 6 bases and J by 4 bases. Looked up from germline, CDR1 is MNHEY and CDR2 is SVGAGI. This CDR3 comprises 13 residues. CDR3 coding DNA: TGTGCCAGCAGCGGGCTAGCGGGATACGAGCAGTACTTC. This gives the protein CASSGLAGYEQYF.

The CDR3 is CASSLGGHGSGANVLTF. Here the CDR3 DNA reads TGTGCCAGCAGCCTGGGGGGGCACGGATCTGGGGCCAACGTCCTGACTTTC. The chain employs TRBV9 and TRBJ2-6; a possible D gene is TRBD2 (7 bases). V was trimmed by 4 bases and J by 1 base, leaving 15 bases between them. Germline V gene data show CDR1 as SGDLS and CDR2 as YYNGEE. The CDR3 is made up of 17 amino acids.

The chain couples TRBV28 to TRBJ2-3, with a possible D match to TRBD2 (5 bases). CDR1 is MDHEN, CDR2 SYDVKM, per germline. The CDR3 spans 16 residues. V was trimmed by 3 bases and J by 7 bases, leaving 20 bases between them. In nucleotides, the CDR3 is TGTGCCAGCAGTTTCAAGGTAGCTGGGAGACTATATACGCAGTATTTT. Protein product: CASSFKVAGRLYTQYF.

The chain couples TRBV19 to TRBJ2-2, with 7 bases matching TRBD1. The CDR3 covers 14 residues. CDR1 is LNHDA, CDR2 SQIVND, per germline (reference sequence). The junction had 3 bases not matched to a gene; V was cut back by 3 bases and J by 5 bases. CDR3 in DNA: TGTGCCAGTAGTATTACAGGGGCTACCGGGGAGCTGTTTTTT. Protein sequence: CASSITGATGELFF.

The CDR3 DNA follows: TGTGCCAGCAGTGGGGACTATCAAGAGACCCAGTACTTC. Its translation: CASSGDYQETQYF. This chain uses TRBV2 with TRBJ2-5; 7 positions match TRBD2. Germline CDR1 is SNHLY and CDR2 is FYNNEI. The J segment lost 2 bases and the V segment lost 4 bases, leaving 1 base of the junction unmatched. The CDR3 is 13 amino acids.

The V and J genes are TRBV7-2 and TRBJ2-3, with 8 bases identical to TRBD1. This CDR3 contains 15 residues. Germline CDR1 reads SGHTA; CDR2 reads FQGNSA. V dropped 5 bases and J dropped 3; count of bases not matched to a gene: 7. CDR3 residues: CASSPRTGYTDTQYF. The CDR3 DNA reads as TGTGCCAGCAGCCCGCGGACAGGGTATACAGATACGCAGTATTTT.

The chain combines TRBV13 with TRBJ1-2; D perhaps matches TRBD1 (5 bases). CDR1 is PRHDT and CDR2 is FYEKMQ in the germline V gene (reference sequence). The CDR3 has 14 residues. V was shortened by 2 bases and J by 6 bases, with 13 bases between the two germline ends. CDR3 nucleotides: TGTGCCAGCAGCTTAAAAGGGGTAGTGAATGGCTACACCTTC. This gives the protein CASSLKGVVNGYTF.

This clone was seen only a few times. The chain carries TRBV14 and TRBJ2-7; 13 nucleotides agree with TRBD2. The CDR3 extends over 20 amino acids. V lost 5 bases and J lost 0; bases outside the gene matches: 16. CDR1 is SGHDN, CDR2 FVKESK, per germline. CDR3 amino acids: CASSSISGTSGELFSYEQYF. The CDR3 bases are TGTGCCAGCAGCTCAATTTCCGGGACTAGCGGGGAACTCTTCTCCTACGAGCAGTACTTC.

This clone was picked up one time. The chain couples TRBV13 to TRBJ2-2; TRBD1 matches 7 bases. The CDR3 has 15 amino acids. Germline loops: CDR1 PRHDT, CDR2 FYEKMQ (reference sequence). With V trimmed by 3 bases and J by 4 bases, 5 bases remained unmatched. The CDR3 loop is CASSFRTGPTGELFF. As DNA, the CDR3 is TGTGCCAGCAGCTTCAGGACAGGACCCACCGGGGAGCTGTTTTTT.

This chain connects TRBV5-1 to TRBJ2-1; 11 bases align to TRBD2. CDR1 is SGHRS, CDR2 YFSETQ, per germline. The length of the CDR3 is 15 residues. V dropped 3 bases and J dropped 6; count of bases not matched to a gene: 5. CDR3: CASSSLAGGSNEQFF. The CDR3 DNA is TGCGCCAGCAGCTCGCTAGCGGGAGGTAGCAATGAGCAGTTCTTC.

CDR3: CASSFDSSGTGELFF. Here the CDR3 DNA reads TGTGCCAGCAGCTTCGACAGTTCGGGCACCGGGGAGCTGTTTTTT. The chain is built from TRBV11-3 and TRBJ2-2; D possibly corresponds to TRBD1 (5 bases). This CDR3 contains 15 residues. Deletions cut 3 bases from V and 4 bases from J, with 12 bases between. In germline, CDR1 is SGHNT, CDR2 YENEEA. Full variable domain (remainder filled in from reference TRBV11-3 and TRBJ2-2): EAGVVQSPRYKIIEKKQPVAFWCNPISGHNTLYWYLQNLGQGPELLIRYENEEAVDDSQLPKDRFSAERLKGVDSTLKIQPAELGDSAVYLCASSFDSSGTGELFFGEGSRLTVL.

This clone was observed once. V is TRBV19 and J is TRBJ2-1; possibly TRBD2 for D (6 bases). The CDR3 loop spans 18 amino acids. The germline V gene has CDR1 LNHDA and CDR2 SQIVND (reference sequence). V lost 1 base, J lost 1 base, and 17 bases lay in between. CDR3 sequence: CASSIAGEARSSYNEQFF. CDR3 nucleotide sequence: TGTGCCAGTAGTATAGCGGGGGAAGCGCGGAGTTCCTACAATGAGCAGTTCTTC.

The CDR3 reads CASSRDRAQETQYF. CDR3 bases: TGTGCCAGCAGCCGGGACAGGGCCCAAGAGACCCAGTACTTC. The chain joins TRBV7-8 to TRBJ2-5, with 9 bases that match TRBD1. V lost 5 bases, J lost 1 base, and 2 bases stayed unmatched. The germline V gene has CDR1 SGHVS and CDR2 FQNEAQ. This CDR3 has 14 amino acids.

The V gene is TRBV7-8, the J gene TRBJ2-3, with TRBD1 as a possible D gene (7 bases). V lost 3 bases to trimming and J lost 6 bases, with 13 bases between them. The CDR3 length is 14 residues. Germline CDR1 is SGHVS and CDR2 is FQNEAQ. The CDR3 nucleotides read TGTGCCAGCAGCTTTCGCAGGGGGGCCGATACGCAGTATTTT. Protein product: CASSFRRGADTQYF.

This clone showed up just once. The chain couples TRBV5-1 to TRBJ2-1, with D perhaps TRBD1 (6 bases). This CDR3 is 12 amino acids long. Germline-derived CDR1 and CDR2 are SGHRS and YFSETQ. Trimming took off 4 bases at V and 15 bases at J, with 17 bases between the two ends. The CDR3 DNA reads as TGCGCCAGCAGCGTAAACAGGGAAATACCGTTCTTC. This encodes CASSVNREIPFF.

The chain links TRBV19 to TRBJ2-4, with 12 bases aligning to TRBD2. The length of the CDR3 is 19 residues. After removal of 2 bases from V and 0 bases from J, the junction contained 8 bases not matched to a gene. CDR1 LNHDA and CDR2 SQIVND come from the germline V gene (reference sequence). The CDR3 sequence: CASSIRGLAGPLAKNIQYF. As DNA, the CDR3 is TGTGCCAGTAGTATAAGGGGACTAGCGGGTCCACTAGCCAAAAACATTCAGTACTTC.

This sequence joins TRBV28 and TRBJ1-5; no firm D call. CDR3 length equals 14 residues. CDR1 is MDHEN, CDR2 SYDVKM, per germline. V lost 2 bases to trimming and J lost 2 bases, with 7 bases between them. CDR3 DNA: TGTGCCAGCAGTTTAGAGGGTGGCAATCAGCCCCAGCATTTT. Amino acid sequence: CASSLEGGNQPQHF.

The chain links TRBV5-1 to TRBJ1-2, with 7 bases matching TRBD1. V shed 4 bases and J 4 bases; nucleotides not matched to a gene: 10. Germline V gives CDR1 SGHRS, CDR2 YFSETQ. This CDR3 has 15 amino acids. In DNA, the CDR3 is TGCGCCAGCAGCCCGCGGACAGGTTCCACCTATGGCTACACCTTC. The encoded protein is CASSPRTGSTYGYTF.

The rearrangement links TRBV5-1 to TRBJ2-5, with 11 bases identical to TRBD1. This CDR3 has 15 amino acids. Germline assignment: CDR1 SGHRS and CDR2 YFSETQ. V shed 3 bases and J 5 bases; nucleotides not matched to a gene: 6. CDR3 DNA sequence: TGCGCCAGCAGCTCCCGGACAGGGGGCTCGGAGACCCAGTACTTC. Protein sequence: CASSSRTGGSETQYF. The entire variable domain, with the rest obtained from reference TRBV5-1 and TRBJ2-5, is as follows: KAGVTQTPRYLIKTRGQQVTLSCSPISGHRSVSWYQQTPGQGLQFLFEYFSETQRNKGNFPGRFSGRQFSNSRSEMNVSTLELGDSALYLCASSSRTGGSETQYFGPGTRLLVL.